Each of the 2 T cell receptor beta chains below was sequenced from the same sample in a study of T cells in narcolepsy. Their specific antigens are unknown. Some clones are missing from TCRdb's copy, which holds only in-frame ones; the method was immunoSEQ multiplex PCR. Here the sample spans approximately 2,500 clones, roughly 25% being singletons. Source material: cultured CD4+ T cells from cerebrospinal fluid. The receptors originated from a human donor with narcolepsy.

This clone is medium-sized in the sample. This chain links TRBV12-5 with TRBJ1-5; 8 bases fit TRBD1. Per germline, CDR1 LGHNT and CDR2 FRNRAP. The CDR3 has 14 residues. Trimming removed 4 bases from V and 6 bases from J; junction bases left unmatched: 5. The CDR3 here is CASGSMTGVQPQHF. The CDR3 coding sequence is TGTGCTAGTGGTTCGATGACAGGGGTTCAGCCCCAGCATTTT.

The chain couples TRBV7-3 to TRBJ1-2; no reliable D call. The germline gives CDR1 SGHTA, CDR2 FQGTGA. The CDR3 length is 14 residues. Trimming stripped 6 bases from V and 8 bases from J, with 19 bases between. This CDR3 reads CASRRAVPGYGYTF. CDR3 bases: TGTGCCAGCAGACGGGCAGTCCCGGGATACGGCTACACCTTC.